Here is one T cell receptor (beta chain) with its context. Its antigen target is currently unknown. No quality values exist for individual bases; no much larger clone is one base distant. A distance of 14 bases separates the germline ends of V and J, which lose 0 bases and 6 bases respectively. From a lookup of the germline V gene (reference sequence), CDR1 and CDR2 are SGHNT and YYREEE. The CDR3 has 15 amino acids, counting the end cysteine and phenylalanine. CDR3 DNA is the only sequence kept; it has 45 bases, read in frame from the first base. Stable Graves' hyperthyroidism was defined as no progression to ophthalmopathy during 18 months of follow-up. The hyperthyroidism patients were between 18 and 65 years old and newly diagnosed, with a disease duration of less than 2 months. Patients with uncontrolled infections, other autoimmune diseases, pregnancy or lactation were excluded. Diagnoses were established on the basis of clinical symptoms, serum thyroxine and TRAb, thyroid ultrasound, and orbital computed tomography. PBMCs were isolated from about 9.1 ml of fresh peripheral blood by Ficoll-Paque density gradient centrifugation. Total RNA was extracted using Trizol reagent, and RNA quality was assessed on an Agilent 2100 Bioanalyzer.

This sample is drawn from a study of T cells in Graves' hyperthyroidism and ophthalmopathy (dated by TCRdb to between 2019 and 2020). About the investigation overall: Peripheral blood was sampled at the time of initial diagnosis, prior to any treatment. TCR V-J signatures able to tell the groups apart were searched for in a discovery cohort of 90 to 100 patients, of whom over 40 had Graves' ophthalmopathy and about 60 had stable Graves' hyperthyroidism. Prospective prediction of ophthalmopathy was tested in an independent validation cohort consisting of 18 to 20 hyperthyroidism patients and some 17 patients who later progressed to ophthalmopathy. The roughly 90 discovery patients were divided at random into training and test sets in a 7:3 ratio. In about 6 Graves' hyperthyroidism patients, the study also compared T-cell repertoires from thyroid tissue with T-cell repertoires from blood. After sampling, hyperthyroidism patients received methimazole starting at 30 mg daily, and ophthalmopathy patients received high-dose intravenous methylprednisolone. According to the paper, TCR Vbeta CDR3 sequencing was carried out on 135 peripheral blood samples, which came from approximately 41 ophthalmopathy, under 80 hyperthyroidism and approximately 17 progressor patients. Beyond this particular receptor, the publication reports: Blood samples also contained most of the expanded thyroid clonotypes (frequency above 0.001), which suggests that blood repertoires may reflect thyroid immune responses. In validation, the model predicted progression to ophthalmopathy a median of 6.5 months before onset, with over 60% sensitivity and about 72% specificity. Ophthalmopathy was separated from stable hyperthyroidism by a 13 V-J signature model, with about 88% sensitivity and 81% to 82% specificity obtained in cross-validation and 80%/75% obtained in testing. Sample size was not statistically predetermined, and investigators were not blinded to group allocation.

TCR beta CDR3 regions were amplified from RNA transcripts. The first round of RT-PCR for the TCR CDR3 was performed with the HTBI primer set and the Qiagen OneStep RT-PCR kit. A second multiplex PCR round built the libraries, followed by size selection and purification. Paired-end sequencing of the libraries was performed with 100 bp reads on an Illumina HiSeq2000. Regarding the original processing steps: SOAPnuke was used to process the raw data, removing reads that contained adapters or uncalled bases, had a mean Phred below 15, or lacked an exact match to the constant primer or identifier. High-quality paired reads were merged with COPE v1.2.5, and unique nucleotide sequences were defined as clonotypes. MiTCR v1.1 was used to align clonotypes to the IMGT TRBV, TRBD and TRBJ reference segments. The analysis included only V-J combinations with a frequency above 0.0001, which together covered more than 98% of the repertoires. The TCS score was defined as F50 (clonal expansion) divided by E x V (chaos), with BLOSUM62-based TCRdist calculated between CDR3 peptides within each V-J. Welch's t-statistics and random forest reduced roughly 500 V-J features to about 13, which were used in a naive Bayes classifier (R e1071). Starting from the raw public reads, TCRdb applied fastp trimming at Q25, assembled clones with MiXCR and retained in-frame beta chains. CDR3 protein sequences are deduplicated, and each keeps its most common genes and DNA. For this entry, the V and J calls and clone size follow TCRdb and not the study's own pipeline. The table for this sample lists about 210,000 distinct CDR3 sequences; roughly a sixth of them were counted only once. The leading ten clones occupy 50% of the sample.

Sequenced material: blood. The receptor was isolated from a man between 45 and 60 years old with Graves' hyperthyroidism. Recombination joined TRBV5-4 with TRBJ2-3; confidence is insufficient to name the D gene. DNA sequence: TGTGCCAGCAGCTTGGCGCCCACCAACAAGGATACGCAGTATTTT. Protein translation: CASSLAPTNKDTQYF.